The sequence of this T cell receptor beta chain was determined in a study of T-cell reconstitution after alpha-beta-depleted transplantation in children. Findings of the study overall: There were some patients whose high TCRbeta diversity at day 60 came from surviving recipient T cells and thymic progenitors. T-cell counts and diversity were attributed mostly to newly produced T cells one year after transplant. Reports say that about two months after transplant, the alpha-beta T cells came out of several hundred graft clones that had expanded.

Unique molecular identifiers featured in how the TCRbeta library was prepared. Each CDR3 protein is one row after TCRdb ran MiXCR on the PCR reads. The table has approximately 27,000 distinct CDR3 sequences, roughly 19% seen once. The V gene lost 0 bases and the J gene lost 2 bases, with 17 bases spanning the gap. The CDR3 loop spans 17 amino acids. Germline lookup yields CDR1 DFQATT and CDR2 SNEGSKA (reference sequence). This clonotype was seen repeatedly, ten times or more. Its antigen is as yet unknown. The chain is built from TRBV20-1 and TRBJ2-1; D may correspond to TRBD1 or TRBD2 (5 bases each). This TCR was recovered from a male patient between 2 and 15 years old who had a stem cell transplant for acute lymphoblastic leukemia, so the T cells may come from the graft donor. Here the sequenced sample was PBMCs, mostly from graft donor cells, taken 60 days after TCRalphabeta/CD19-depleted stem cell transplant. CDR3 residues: CSARDLKWDGAYNEQFF. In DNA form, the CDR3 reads TGCAGTGCTAGAGATCTTAAGTGGGACGGAGCCTACAATGAGCAGTTCTTC.